One and the same sample provided the 21 T cell receptor beta chains below, sequenced in a study of response to subunit inactivated influenza vaccine (dated by TCRdb to between 2018 and 2020). Library creation used RT-PCR. Reads for this sample came from an Illumina HiSeq 2500. TCRdb ran its own pipeline on the public reads, namely fastp trimming at Q25 and MiXCR clone calling, and kept in-frame beta chains. Under each unique CDR3 protein, matching rows form one entry showing the most common genes and DNA. The table for this sample lists 600,000 to 700,000 distinct CDR3 sequences; around 15% of them were counted only once. 6% to 9.5% of the sample rests with the top ten. This sample comprised PBMCs from blood, obtained approximately 15 days before vaccination. All receptors come from a man in his forties or fifties who received an inactivated influenza vaccine. Donor details come from another sample of the same person, matched by shared clones.

The table lists this clonotype with a few counts. CDR3 bases: TGCGCCAGCAGCTTGGATCTACCCCCCGGGTACTTC. Protein product: CASSLDLPPGYF. This rearrangement joins TRBV5-1 to TRBJ2-5; D is undetermined. V lost 0 bases and J 13 bases, leaving 13 bases between the germline ends. CDR3 length equals 12 residues. Germline V CDR1 and CDR2: SGHRS, YFSETQ.

The V call is TRBV4-1, the J call TRBJ2-5; 7 nucleotides line up with TRBD1. Germline V gene lookup returns CDR1 MGHRA and CDR2 YSYEKL. With V trimmed by 0 bases and J by 5 bases, 6 bases remained unmatched. The CDR3 spans 15 residues. For the CDR3, the DNA is TGCGCCAGCAGCCAAGAGACAGGGCGGAGGGAGACCCAGTACTTC. As protein: CASSQETGRRETQYF.

CDR3 in DNA: TGTGCCAGCAAGACAAAATCCTACGAGCAGTACTTC. Translation: CASKTKSYEQYF. The chain carries TRBV28 and TRBJ2-7, with D hard to call. Germline loops: CDR1 MDHEN, CDR2 SYDVKM. The CDR3 runs 12 residues. V was pared by 7 bases and J by 1 base, with 8 bases between.

The chain carries TRBV28 and TRBJ1-2, with D perhaps TRBD1 (5 bases). CDR3 size: 14 residues. Trimming took 2 bases from V and 8 from J, leaving 15 bases between them. Germline V CDR1 and CDR2: MDHEN, SYDVKM. The CDR3 DNA follows: TGTGCCAGCAGTTTAATAGTCGGGGGAGAAGGCTACACCTTC. Protein sequence: CASSLIVGGEGYTF.

This clonotype occurred a few times. The V call is TRBV5-6, the J call TRBJ2-2; 10 positions match TRBD2. The V gene end was trimmed by 4 bases and the J gene end by 1 base; junction bases not matched to a gene: 4. Germline V gene data show CDR1 as SGHDT and CDR2 as YYEEEE. This CDR3 contains 16 residues. The CDR3 nucleotides read TGTGCCAGCAGCCGAGCTAGCGGGAGGAACACCGGGGAGCTGTTTTTT. This encodes CASSRASGRNTGELFF.

This clonotype has a count of ten or more. This chain joins TRBV4-3 and TRBJ2-1, with D possibly TRBD1 on 5 matching bases. CDR3 length equals 14 residues. The ends were cut back, 3 bases at V and 9 bases at J, with 15 bases in the middle. The germline V gene has CDR1 LGHNA and CDR2 YSLEER. Here the CDR3 reads CASSQGRVVVEQFF. The CDR3 DNA follows: TGCGCCAGCAGCCAGGGCAGGGTAGTCGTTGAGCAGTTCTTC.

V and J are TRBV10-3 and TRBJ2-3; D remains ambiguous. The V and J ends lost 5 bases and 5 bases respectively, with 11 bases between them. Germline V gives CDR1 ENHRY, CDR2 SYGVKD. CDR3 size: 13 residues. CDR3 sequence (DNA): TGTGCCATCAGTTTTTCCGAAGGAGATACGCAGTATTTT. Translation: CAISFSEGDTQYF.

This clonotype was observed a few times. The rearrangement links TRBV7-9 to TRBJ2-1, with TRBD2 matching over 8 bases. The junction had 3 bases not matched to a gene; V was cut back by 2 bases and J by 3 bases. CDR1 and CDR2 from the germline V gene are SEHNR and FQNEAQ (reference sequence). The CDR3 runs to 15 residues. CDR3 in DNA: TGTGCCAGCAGCTTAACGGGGGGGTACTACAATGAGCAGTTCTTC. Translating it yields CASSLTGGYYNEQFF.

This clonotype was counted a few times. The V and J genes are TRBV5-1 and TRBJ2-1; 9 nucleotides align to TRBD1. With V trimmed by 4 bases and J by 9 bases, 8 bases remained unmatched. This CDR3 spans 14 amino acids. Germline CDR1 is SGHRS and CDR2 is YFSETQ. In DNA, the CDR3 is TGCGCCAGCAGCCTGAACGGACAGGGGCTTGAGCAGTTCTTC. Translation gives CASSLNGQGLEQFF. The full variable domain, in which reference TRBV5-1 and TRBJ2-1 provide the parts outside the CDR3, is KAGVTQTPRYLIKTRGQQVTLSCSPISGHRSVSWYQQTPGQGLQFLFEYFSETQRNKGNFPGRFSGRQFSNSRSEMNVSTLELGDSALYLCASSLNGQGLEQFFGPGTRLTVL.

CDR3 region: CAITSSRAPSDTQYF. The CDR3 DNA sequence: TGTGCCATCACCAGCTCGAGGGCTCCCTCAGATACGCAGTATTTT. The V gene is TRBV10-3, the J gene TRBJ2-3; a weak D match, TRBD2 (5 bases). V lost 7 bases to trimming and J lost 4 bases, with 18 bases between them. Germline-derived CDR1 and CDR2 are ENHRY and SYGVKD. The CDR3 is 15 residues long.

V gene TRBV5-5 combines with J gene TRBJ2-5; D is ambiguous. V dropped 7 bases and J dropped 4 bases, with 8 bases sitting between them. The CDR3 contains 11 residues. The germline V gene has CDR1 SGHKS and CDR2 YYEKEE (reference sequence). The CDR3 nucleotides read TGTGCCAGCGGGCCGGGAGAGACCCAGTACTTC. Its translation: CASGPGETQYF.

This clonotype was counted many times. CDR3 DNA sequence: TGTGCCAGCAGCGCCTCTCGGACAGGGGGAAATTCACCCCTCCACTTT. Its protein is CASSASRTGGNSPLHF. V gene TRBV7-2 combines with J gene TRBJ1-6; 10 nucleotides agree with TRBD1. Per germline, CDR1 SGHTA and CDR2 FQGNSA. The CDR3 totals 16 residues. With V trimmed by 5 bases and J by 7 bases, 8 bases remained unmatched.

The V and J genes are TRBV10-3 and TRBJ1-1; maybe TRBD1 (6 bases). The CDR3 runs 15 residues. Germline V gives CDR1 ENHRY, CDR2 SYGVKD. Trimming took 3 bases from V and 2 from J, leaving 13 bases between them. CDR3 protein: CAISDPGQLNTEAFF. The DNA for the CDR3 is TGTGCCATCAGTGACCCCGGACAGTTAAACACTGAAGCTTTCTTT.

This clonotype was detected many times. V usage is TRBV28 and J usage is TRBJ2-1, with 11 positions matching TRBD2. The CDR3 sequence is 15 residues long. Germline lookup yields CDR1 MDHEN and CDR2 SYDVKM. Trimming took 5 bases from V and 4 from J; bases not matched to a gene: 4. In DNA, the CDR3 is TGTGCCAGCAGTCGACTAGCGGGATCATACAATGAGCAGTTCTTC. Protein sequence: CASSRLAGSYNEQFF.

This chain links TRBV7-2 with TRBJ2-7, with D unclear. Germline V gene sequence: CDR1 SGHTA, CDR2 FQGNSA. V lost 3 bases, J lost 4 bases, and 13 bases lay in between. There are 14 residues in the CDR3. CDR3 coding DNA: TGTGCCAGCAGCTTCGGCATTTCCAGGTACGAGCAGTACTTC. It specifies CASSFGISRYEQYF.

This clonotype was found a few times. This rearrangement joins TRBV5-1 to TRBJ2-1; 14 bases are shared with TRBD2. The CDR3 runs to 18 residues. J lost 8 bases, V lost 4 bases, and 14 bases had no gene match. The germline V gene encodes CDR1 SGHRS and CDR2 YFSETQ. The CDR3 reads CASSLGTAGTSGSYEQFF. CDR3 coding DNA: TGCGCCAGCAGCCTGGGGACAGCCGGGACTAGCGGGAGCTATGAGCAGTTCTTC.

The table lists this clonotype with a few counts. This chain uses TRBV5-1 with TRBJ2-7, with D perhaps matching TRBD1 or TRBD2 (5 bases each). The CDR3 spans 15 residues. V shed 4 bases and J shed 2 bases, with 16 bases lying between them. Germline CDR1 and CDR2: SGHRS and YFSETQ. The CDR3 DNA sequence: TGCGCCAGCAGCGTCATCCGGGACGGTACCTACGAGCAGTACTTC. It specifies CASSVIRDGTYEQYF. Together with reference TRBV5-1 and TRBJ2-7, the CDR3 gives the full variable domain: KAGVTQTPRYLIKTRGQQVTLSCSPISGHRSVSWYQQTPGQGLQFLFEYFSETQRNKGNFPGRFSGRQFSNSRSEMNVSTLELGDSALYLCASSVIRDGTYEQYFGPGTRLTVT.

With regard to this clonotype: Being one base from a much bigger clone, this may be a read error. The chain joins TRBV4-3 to TRBJ2-7, with D possibly TRBD1 on 5 matching bases. This CDR3 spans 14 amino acids. From germline, CDR1 is LGHNA and CDR2 YSLEER. The chain's CDR3 is CASSQTTDSYEQNF. CDR3 nucleotide sequence: TGCGCCAGCAGCCAAACGACAGACTCCTACGAGCAGAACTTC.

This clonotype was seen only a few times. V and J are TRBV28 and TRBJ2-2; 7 nucleotides align to TRBD1. The CDR3 covers 16 residues. Per the germline V gene, CDR1 is MDHEN and CDR2 is SYDVKM. The junction had 4 bases not matched to a gene; V was cut back by 1 base and J by 2 bases. CDR3 DNA sequence: TGTGCCAGCAGTTTATTCGGGACAGATAACACCGGGGAGCTGTTTTTT. As protein: CASSLFGTDNTGELFF.

The V call is TRBV20-1, the J call TRBJ2-2; 8 bases line up with TRBD1. J lost 6 bases, V lost 7 bases, and 13 bases had no gene match. Germline-derived CDR1 and CDR2 are DFQATT and SNEGSKA (reference sequence). The CDR3 totals 15 residues. The CDR3 reads CSVTTQGAGPGELFF. CDR3 bases: TGCAGTGTTACGACTCAGGGGGCCGGGCCCGGGGAGCTGTTTTTT.

A few counts support this clonotype. V usage is TRBV3-1 and J usage is TRBJ1-6; weak D call: TRBD1 (5 bases). The germline V gene encodes CDR1 LGHDT and CDR2 YNNKEL (reference sequence). Trimming removed 1 base from V and 9 bases from J, with 16 bases in between. The CDR3 loop spans 16 amino acids. CDR3 DNA: TGTGCCAGCAGCCAAGGGGGCGCTTCTACCTTTTCACCCCTCCACTTT. Its translation is CASSQGGASTFSPLHF. The whole variable domain, filled in from reference TRBV3-1 and TRBJ1-6, reads DTAVSQTPKYLVTQMGNDKSIKCEQNLGHDTMYWYKQDSKKFLKIMFSYNNKELIINETVPNRFSPKSPDKAHLNLHINSLELGDSAVYFCASSQGGASTFSPLHFGNGTRLTVT.